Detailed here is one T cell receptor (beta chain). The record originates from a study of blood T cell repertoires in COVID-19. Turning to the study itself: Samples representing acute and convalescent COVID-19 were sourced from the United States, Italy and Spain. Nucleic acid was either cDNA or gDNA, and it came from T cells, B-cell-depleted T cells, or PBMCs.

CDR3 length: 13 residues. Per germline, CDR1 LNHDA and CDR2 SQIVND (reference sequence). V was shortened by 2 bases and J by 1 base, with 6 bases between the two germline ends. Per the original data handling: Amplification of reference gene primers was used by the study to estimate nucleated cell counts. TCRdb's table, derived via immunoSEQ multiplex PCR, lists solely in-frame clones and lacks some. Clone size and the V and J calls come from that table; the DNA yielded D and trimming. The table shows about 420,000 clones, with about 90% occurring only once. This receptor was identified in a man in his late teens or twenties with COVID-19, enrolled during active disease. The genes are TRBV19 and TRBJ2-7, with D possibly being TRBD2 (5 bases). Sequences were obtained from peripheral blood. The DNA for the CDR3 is TGTGCCAGTAGTATACGGGATTCCTACGAGCAGTACTTC. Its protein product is CASSIRDSYEQYF.